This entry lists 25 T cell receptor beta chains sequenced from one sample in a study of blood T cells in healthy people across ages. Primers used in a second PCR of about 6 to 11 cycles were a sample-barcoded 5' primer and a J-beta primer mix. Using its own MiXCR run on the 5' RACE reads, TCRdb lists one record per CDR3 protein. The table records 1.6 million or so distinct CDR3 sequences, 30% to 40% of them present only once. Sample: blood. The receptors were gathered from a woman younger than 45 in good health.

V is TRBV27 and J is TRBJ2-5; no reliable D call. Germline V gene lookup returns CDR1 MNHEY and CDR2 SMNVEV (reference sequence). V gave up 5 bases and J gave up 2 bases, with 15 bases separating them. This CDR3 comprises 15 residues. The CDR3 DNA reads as TGTGCCAGCAGTGCAAACCTCGTATCACAAGAGACCCAGTACTTC. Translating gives CASSANLVSQETQYF.

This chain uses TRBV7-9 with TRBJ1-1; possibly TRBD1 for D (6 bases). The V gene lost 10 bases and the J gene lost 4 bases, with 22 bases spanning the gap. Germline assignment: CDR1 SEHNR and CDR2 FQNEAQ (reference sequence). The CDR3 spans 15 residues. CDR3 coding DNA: TGTGCCACCCCCAGAACAGGGCTTGGGGGCACTGAAGCTTTCTTT. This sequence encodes CATPRTGLGGTEAFF.

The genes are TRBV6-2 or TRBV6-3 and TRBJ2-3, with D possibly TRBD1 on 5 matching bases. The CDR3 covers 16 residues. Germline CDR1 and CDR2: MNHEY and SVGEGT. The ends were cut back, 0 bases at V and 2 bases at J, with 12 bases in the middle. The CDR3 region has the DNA TGTGCCAGCAGTTACTCTGGGGCTAGATTCACAGATACGCAGTATTTT. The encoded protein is CASSYSGARFTDTQYF.

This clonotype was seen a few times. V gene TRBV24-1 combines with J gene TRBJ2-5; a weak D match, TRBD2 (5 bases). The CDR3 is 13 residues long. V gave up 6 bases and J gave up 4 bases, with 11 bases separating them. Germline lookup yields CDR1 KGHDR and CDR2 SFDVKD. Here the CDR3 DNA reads TGTGCCACCAGTCCGCCGGCGGGAGAGACCCAGTACTTC. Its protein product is CATSPPAGETQYF.

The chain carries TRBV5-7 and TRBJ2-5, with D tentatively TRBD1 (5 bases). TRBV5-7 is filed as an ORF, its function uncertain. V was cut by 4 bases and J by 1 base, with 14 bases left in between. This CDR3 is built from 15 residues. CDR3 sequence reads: CASSIDRTIQETQYF. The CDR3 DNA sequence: TGTGCCAGCAGCATCGACAGAACAATCCAAGAGACCCAGTACTTC.

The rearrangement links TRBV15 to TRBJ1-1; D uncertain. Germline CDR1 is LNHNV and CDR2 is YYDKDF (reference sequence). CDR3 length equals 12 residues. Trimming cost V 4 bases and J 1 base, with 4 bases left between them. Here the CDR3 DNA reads TGTGCCACCAGCAAGCAGAACACTGAAGCTTTCTTT. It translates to CATSKQNTEAFF.

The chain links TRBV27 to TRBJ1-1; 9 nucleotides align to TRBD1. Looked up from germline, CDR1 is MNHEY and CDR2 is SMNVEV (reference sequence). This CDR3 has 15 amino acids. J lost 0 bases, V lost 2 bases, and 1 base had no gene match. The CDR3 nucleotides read TGTGCCAGCAGTTTAGGGGACAGGGTGAACACTGAAGCTTTCTTT. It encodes CASSLGDRVNTEAFF.

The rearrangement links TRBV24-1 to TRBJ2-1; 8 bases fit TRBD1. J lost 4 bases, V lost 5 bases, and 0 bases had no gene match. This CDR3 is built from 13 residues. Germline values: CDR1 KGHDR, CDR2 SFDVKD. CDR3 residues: CATSGQGYNEQFF. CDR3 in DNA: TGTGCCACCAGTGGACAGGGGTACAATGAGCAGTTCTTC.

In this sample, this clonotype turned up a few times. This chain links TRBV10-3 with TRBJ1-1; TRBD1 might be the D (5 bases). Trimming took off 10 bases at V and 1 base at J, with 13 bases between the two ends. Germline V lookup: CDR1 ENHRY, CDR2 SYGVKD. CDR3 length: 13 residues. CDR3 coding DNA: TGTGCCAAAATGACAGACTCGAACACTGAAGCTTTCTTT. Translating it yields CAKMTDSNTEAFF.

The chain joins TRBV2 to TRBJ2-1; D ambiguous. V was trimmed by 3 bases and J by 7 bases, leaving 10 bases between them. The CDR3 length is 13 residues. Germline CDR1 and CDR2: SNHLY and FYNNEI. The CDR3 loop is CASSDFGRNEQFF. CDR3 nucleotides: TGTGCCAGCAGTGATTTTGGGCGGAATGAGCAGTTCTTC.

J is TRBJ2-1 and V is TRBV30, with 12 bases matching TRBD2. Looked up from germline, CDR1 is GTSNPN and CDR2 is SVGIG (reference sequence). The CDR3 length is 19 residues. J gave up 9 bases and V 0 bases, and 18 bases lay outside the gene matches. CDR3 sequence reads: CAWSVPASGRAYAGGEQFF. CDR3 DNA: TGTGCCTGGAGTGTACCGGCTAGCGGGAGGGCCTATGCTGGAGGTGAGCAGTTCTTC.

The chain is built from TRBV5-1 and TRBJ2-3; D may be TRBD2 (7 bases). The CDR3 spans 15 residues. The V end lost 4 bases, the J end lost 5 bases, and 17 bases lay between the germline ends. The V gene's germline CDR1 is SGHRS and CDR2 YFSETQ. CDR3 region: CASSHSGGSEDTQYF. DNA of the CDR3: TGCGCCAGCAGCCATTCGGGGGGCAGTGAAGATACGCAGTATTTT.

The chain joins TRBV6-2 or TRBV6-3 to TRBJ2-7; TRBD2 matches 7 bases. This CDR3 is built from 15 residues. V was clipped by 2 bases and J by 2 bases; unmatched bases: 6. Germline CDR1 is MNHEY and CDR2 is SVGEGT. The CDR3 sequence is CASSYGSGGTYEQYF. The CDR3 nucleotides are TGTGCCAGCAGTTACGGATCGGGGGGAACCTACGAGCAGTACTTC.

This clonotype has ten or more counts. CDR3 amino acids: CASSRQGLDEQYF. The CDR3 DNA reads as TGTGCCAGCAGTCGACAGGGGCTGGACGAGCAGTACTTC. The chain links TRBV27 to TRBJ2-7, with TRBD1 matching over 8 bases. CDR3 length: 13 amino acids. V was clipped by 5 bases and J by 5 bases; unmatched bases: 5. Germline CDR1 reads MNHEY; CDR2 reads SMNVEV (reference sequence).

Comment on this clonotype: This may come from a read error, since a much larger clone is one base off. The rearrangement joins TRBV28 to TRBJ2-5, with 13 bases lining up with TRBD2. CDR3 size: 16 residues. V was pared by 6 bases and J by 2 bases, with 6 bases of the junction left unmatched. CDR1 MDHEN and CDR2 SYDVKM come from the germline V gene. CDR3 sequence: CASSPGTSGAQETQYF. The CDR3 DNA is TGTGCCAGCAGCCCCGGGACTAGCGGGGCTCAAGAGACCCAGTACTTC.

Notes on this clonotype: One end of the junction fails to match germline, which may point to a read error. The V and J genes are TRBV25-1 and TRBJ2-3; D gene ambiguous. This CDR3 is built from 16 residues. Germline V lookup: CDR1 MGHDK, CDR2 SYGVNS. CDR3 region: CANSELETLSTDTQYF. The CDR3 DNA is TGTGCCAACAGTGAATTGGAGACCCTGAGCACAGATACGCAGTATTTT.

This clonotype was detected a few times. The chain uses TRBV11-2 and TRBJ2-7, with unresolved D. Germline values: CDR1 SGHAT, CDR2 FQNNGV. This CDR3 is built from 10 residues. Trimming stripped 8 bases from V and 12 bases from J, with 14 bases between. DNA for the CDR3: TGTGCCAGCGGCCACTACCGGCCGTACTTC. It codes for CASGHYRPYF.

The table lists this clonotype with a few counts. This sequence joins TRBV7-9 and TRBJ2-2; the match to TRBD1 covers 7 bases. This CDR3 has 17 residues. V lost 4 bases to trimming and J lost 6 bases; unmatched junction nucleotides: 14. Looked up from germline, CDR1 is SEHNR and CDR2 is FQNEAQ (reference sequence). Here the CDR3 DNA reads TGTGCCAGCAGCTCACCCTTCCTAAGGGGGCACTCCGGGGAGCTGTTTTTT. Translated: CASSSPFLRGHSGELFF.

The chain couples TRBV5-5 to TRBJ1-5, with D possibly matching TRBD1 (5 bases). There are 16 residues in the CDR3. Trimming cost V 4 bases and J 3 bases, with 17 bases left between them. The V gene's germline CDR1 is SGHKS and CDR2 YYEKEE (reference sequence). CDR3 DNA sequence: TGTGCCAGCAGCGCGAGACAGAATCCCGACAATCAGCCCCAGCATTTT. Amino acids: CASSARQNPDNQPQHF.

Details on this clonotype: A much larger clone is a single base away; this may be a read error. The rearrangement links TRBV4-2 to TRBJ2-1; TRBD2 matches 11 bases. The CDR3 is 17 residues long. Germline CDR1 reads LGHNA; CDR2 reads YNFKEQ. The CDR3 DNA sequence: TGTGCCAGCGGCCAAGTAGCGGGGGGGAGCTCCTACAATGAGCAGTTCTTC. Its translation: CASGQVAGGSSYNEQFF.

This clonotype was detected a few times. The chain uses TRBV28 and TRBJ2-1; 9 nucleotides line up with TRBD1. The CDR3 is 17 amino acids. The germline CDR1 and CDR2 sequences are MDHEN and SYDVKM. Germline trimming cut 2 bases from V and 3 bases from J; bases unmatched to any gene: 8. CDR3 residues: CASSLGVGQGLYNEQFF. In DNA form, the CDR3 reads TGTGCCAGCAGTTTAGGGGTAGGACAGGGGCTCTACAATGAGCAGTTCTTC.

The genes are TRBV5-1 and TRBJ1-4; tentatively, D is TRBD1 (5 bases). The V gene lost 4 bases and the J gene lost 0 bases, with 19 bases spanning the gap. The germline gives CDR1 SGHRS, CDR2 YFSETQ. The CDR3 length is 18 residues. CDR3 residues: CASSLGWGPGSTNEKLFF. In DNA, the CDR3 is TGCGCCAGCAGCCTGGGATGGGGACCCGGTTCAACTAATGAAAAACTGTTTTTT.

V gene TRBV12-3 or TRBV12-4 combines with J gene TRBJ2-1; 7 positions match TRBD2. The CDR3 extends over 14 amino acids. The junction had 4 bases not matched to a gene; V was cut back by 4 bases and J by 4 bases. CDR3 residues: CASSYSSGYNEQFF. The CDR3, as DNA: TGTGCCAGCAGTTATTCTAGCGGATACAATGAGCAGTTCTTC.

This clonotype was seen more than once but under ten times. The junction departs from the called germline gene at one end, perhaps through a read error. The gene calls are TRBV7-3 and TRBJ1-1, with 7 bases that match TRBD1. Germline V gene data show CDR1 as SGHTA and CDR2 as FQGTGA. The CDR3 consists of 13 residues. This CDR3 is CASSLDRNTVAFF. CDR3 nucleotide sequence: TGTGCCAGCAGTCTGGACAGGAACACTGTAGCTTTCTTT.

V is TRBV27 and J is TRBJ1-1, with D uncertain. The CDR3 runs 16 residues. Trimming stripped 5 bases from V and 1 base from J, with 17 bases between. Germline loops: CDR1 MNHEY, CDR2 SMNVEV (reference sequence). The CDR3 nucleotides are TGTGCCAGCAGTAGATCCGTCGACACACGGAACACTGAAGCTTTCTTT. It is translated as CASSRSVDTRNTEAFF.